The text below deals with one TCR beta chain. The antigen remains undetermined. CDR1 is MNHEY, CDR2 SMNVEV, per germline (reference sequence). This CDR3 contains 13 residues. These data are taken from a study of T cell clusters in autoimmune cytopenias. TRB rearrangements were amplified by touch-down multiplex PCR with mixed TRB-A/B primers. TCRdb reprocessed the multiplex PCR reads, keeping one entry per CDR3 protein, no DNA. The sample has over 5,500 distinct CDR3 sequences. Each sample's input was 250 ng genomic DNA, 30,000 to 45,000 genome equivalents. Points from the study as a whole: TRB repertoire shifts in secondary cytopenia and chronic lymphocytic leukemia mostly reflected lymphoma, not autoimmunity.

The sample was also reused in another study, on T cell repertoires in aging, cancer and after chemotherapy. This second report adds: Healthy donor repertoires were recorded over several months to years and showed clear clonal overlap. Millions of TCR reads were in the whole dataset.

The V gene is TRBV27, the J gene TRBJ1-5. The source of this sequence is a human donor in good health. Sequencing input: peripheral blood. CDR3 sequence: CASRSDLTQPQHF.